This T cell receptor (beta chain) was captured by sequencing in a study of shared clonotypes between healthy human individuals. Libraries were prepared by immunoSEQ multiplex PCR; TCRdb keeps only in-frame clonotypes and omits some of them. The repertoire has about 2.3 million clones, roughly 93% of them found once; the top ten carry about 0.37%. Germline assignment: CDR1 SGHRS and CDR2 YFSETQ. This CDR3 contains 14 residues. The V end lost 3 bases, the J end lost 6 bases, and 15 bases lay between the germline ends. The sequence derives from a man between 18 and 29 years old in good health. Some clones in this sample may be carry-over from other donors' samples. This rearrangement joins TRBV5-1 to TRBJ1-2; D is undetermined. Sequencing used naive CD4+ T cells from PBMCs. Subset denoted: CD45RA+ positively selected. As DNA, the CDR3 is TGCGCCAGCAGCTATTCAGGTTCGGCGGATGGCTACACCTTC. This gives the protein CASSYSGSADGYTF.